This TCR beta chain comes out of a study of CD8 T cells in ankylosing spondylitis. Germline values: CDR1 LGHDT, CDR2 YNNKEL (reference sequence). CDR3 length: 15 residues. Study-wide results and caveats: Within ankylosing spondylitis blood, a TCR beta motif made up of eight highly homologous variants appeared to be characteristic.

Turning to this clonotype: The antigen is unknown. This may stem from a read error, because a much larger clone lies one nucleotide away.

TCRdb ran MiXCR on the 5' RACE reads and lists one entry per CDR3 protein. The repertoire holds roughly 700,000 distinct CDR3 sequences, with roughly 19% as singletons. The chain links TRBV3-1 to TRBJ1-1, with D tentatively TRBD1 (5 bases). Sequencing was carried out using blood, either unsorted or a sorted T cell fraction (not recorded which). This sequence originates from a male donor with ankylosing spondylitis. The CDR3 DNA is TGTGCCAGCAGCCCCTCCGGGGTATGGGGCACTGAACCTTTCTTT. Amino acid sequence: CASSPSGVWGTEPFF. Looking up the rest from reference TRBV3-1 and TRBJ1-1 gives the full variable domain: DTAVSQTPKYLVTQMGNDKSIKCEQNLGHDTMYWYKQDSKKFLKIMFSYNNKELIINETVPNRFSPKSPDKAHLNLHINSLELGDSAVYFCASSPSGVWGTEPFFGQGTRLTVV.